These 3 T cell receptor beta chains were sequenced from one sample in a study of blood T cells in healthy people across ages. Alongside a J-beta primer mix, a sample-barcoded 5' primer served in a second PCR lasting about 7 to 11 cycles. MiXCR, applied by TCRdb to the 5' RACE reads, yields one record per CDR3 protein. The table records 850,000 to 1,100,000 distinct CDR3 sequences, around two fifths of them present only once. Material for sequencing was blood. Every receptor here comes from a man between 18 and 35 years old in good health.

The V call is TRBV2, the J call TRBJ2-1; TRBD1 is a possible D gene (5 bases). Germline V gene data show CDR1 as SNHLY and CDR2 as FYNNEI. The length of the CDR3 is 14 residues. Trimming stripped 8 bases from V and 1 base from J, with 12 bases between. CDR3 amino acids: CASHRKSSYNEQFF. The CDR3 DNA reads TGTGCCAGCCACAGGAAAAGTTCCTACAATGAGCAGTTCTTC.

This clonotype was observed a single time. V and J are TRBV3-1 and TRBJ2-7; 7 bases map to TRBD1. CDR1 LGHDT and CDR2 YNNKEL come from the germline V gene (reference sequence). After removal of 8 bases from V and 7 bases from J, the junction contained 8 bases not matched to a gene. This CDR3 is built from 12 residues. CDR3 loop: CASGDRDREQYF. CDR3 bases: TGTGCCAGCGGCGACAGGGATAGGGAGCAGTACTTC.

Note on this clonotype: One junction end disagrees with the germline gene, perhaps due to a read error. This sequence joins TRBV7-2 and TRBJ1-5; D is unresolved. Germline values: CDR1 SGHTA, CDR2 FQGNSA. This CDR3 has 13 residues. For the CDR3, the DNA is TGTGTCAGCAGCTTAGTGCACAATCAGCCCCAGCATTTT. Residues: CVSSLVHNQPQHF.